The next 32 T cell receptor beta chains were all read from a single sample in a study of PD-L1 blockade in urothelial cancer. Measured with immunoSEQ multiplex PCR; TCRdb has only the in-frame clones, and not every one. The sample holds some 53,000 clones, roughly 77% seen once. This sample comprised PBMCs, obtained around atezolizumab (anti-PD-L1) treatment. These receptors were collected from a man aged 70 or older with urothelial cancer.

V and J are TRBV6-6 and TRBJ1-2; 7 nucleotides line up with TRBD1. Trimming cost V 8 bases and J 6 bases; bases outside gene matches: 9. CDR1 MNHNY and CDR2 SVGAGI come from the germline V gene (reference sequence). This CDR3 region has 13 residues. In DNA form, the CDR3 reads TGTGCCAGCGACAGGGAGAGTGGTGATGGCTACACCTTC. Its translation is CASDRESGDGYTF.

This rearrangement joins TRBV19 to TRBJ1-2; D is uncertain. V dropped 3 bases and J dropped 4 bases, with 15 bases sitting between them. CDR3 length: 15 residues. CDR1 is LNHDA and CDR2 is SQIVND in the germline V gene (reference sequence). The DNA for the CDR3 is TGTGCCAGTAGTATGAGGGCGGAGACCACCTATGGCTACACCTTC. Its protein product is CASSMRAETTYGYTF.

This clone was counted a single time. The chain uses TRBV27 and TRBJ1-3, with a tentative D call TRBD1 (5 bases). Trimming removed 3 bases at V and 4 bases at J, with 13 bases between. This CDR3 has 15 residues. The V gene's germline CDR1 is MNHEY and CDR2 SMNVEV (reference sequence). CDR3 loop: CASSFDPRGGNTIYF. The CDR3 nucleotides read TGTGCCAGCAGTTTCGACCCTCGGGGGGGAAACACCATATATTTT.

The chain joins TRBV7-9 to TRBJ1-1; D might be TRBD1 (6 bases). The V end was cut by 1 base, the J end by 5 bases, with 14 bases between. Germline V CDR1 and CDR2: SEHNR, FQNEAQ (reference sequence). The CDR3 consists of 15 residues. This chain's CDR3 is CASSLGGGSGTEAFF. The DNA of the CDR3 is TGTGCCAGCAGCTTAGGAGGGGGTTCAGGGACTGAAGCTTTCTTT.

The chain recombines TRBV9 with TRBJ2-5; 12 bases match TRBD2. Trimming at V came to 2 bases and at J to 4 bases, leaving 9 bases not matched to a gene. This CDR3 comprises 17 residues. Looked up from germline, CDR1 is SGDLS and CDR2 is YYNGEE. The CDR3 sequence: CASSVASGGVVPETQYF. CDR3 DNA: TGTGCCAGCAGCGTGGCTAGCGGGGGGGTCGTGCCAGAGACCCAGTACTTC.

The CDR3 region has the DNA TGTGCCAGCAGTTTACGGTCCCAGGGGGGATCCTACGAGCAGTACTTC. It specifies CASSLRSQGGSYEQYF. This chain connects TRBV27 to TRBJ2-7; D possibly corresponds to TRBD1 (7 bases). V was trimmed by 2 bases and J by 1 base, leaving 15 bases between them. Germline V gene sequence: CDR1 MNHEY, CDR2 SMNVEV (reference sequence). This CDR3 region has 16 residues.

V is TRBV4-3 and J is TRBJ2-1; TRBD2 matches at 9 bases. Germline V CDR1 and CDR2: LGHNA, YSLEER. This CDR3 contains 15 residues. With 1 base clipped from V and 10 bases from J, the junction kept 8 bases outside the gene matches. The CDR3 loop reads CASSQGAGGFQEQFF. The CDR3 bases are TGCGCCAGCAGCCAAGGGGCGGGAGGGTTCCAGGAGCAGTTCTTC.

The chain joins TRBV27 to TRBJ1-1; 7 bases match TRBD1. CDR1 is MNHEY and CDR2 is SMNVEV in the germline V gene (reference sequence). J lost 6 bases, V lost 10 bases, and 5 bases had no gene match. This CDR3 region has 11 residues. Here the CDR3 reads CATHTGAEAFF. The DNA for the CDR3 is TGTGCCACCCATACAGGGGCTGAAGCTTTCTTT.

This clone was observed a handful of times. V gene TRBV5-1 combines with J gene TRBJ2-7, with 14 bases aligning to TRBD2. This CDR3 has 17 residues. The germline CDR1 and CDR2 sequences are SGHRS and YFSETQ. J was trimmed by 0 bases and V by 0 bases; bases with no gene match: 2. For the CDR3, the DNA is TGCGCCAGCAGCTTGGGGACTAGCGGGGGGATCTCCTACGAGCAGTACTTC. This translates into CASSLGTSGGISYEQYF.

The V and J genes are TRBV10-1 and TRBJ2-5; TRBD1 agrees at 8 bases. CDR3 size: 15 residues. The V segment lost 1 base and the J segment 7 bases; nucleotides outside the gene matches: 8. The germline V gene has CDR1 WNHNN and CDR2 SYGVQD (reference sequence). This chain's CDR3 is CASSECRDRRGTQYF. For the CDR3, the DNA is TGCGCCAGCAGTGAGTGCCGGGACAGGAGGGGGACCCAGTACTTC.

The CDR3 DNA follows: TGTGCCAGCAGCCAAGATCGGCAGGGGAACACTGAAGCTTTCTTT. Translation: CASSQDRQGNTEAFF. The rearrangement links TRBV14 to TRBJ1-1; D might be TRBD1 (5 bases). The V gene lost 0 bases and the J gene lost 1 base, with 9 bases spanning the gap. The CDR3 runs to 15 residues. Germline V lookup: CDR1 SGHDN, CDR2 FVKESK.

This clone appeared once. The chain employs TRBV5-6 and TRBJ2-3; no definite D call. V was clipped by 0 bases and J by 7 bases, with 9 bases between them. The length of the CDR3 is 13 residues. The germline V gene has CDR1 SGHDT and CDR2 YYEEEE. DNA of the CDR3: TGTGCCAGCAGCTTGGCTGCCGGGTATACGCAGTATTTT. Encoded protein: CASSLAAGYTQYF.

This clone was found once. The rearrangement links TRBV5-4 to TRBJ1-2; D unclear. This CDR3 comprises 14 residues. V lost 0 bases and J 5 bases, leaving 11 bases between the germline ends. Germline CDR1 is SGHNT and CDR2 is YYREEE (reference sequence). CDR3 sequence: CASSLESGRYGYTF. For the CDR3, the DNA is TGTGCCAGCAGCTTGGAATCCGGTCGGTATGGCTACACCTTC. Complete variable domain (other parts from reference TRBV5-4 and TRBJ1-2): ETGVTQSPTHLIKTRGQQVTLRCSSQSGHNTVSWYQQALGQGPQFIFQYYREEENGRGNFPPRFSGLQFPNYSSELNVNALELDDSALYLCASSLESGRYGYTFGSGTRLTVV.

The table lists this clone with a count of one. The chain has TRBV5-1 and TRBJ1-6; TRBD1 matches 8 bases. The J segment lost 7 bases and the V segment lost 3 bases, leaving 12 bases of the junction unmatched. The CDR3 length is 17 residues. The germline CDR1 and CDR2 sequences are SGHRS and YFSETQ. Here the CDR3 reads CASSSTQDRAGNSPLHF. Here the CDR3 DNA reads TGCGCCAGCAGCTCTACCCAGGACAGGGCTGGGAATTCACCCCTCCACTTT.

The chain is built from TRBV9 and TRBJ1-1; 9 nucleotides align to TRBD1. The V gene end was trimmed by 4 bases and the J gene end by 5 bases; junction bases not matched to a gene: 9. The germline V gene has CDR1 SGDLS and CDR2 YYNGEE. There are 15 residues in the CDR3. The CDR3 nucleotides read TGTGCCAGCAGCCTTGGGACAGGGCGTTTGACTGAAGCTTTCTTT. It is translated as CASSLGTGRLTEAFF.

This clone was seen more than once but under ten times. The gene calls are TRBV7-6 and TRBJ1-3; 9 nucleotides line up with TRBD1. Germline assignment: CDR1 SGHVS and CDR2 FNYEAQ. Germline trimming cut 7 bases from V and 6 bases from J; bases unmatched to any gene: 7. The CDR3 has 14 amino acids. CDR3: CASTTGQGQNTIYF. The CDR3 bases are TGTGCCAGCACCACTGGACAGGGGCAAAACACCATATATTTT.

The CDR3 region is CASSPPGTSRNEQFF. The CDR3 region has the DNA TGTGCCAGCAGCCCACCCGGGACTAGCCGCAATGAGCAGTTCTTC. This chain connects TRBV7-2 to TRBJ2-1, with 9 nucleotides matching TRBD2. Trimming removed 5 bases from V and 6 bases from J; junction bases left unmatched: 8. The CDR3 is made up of 15 amino acids. The germline V gene encodes CDR1 SGHTA and CDR2 FQGNSA.

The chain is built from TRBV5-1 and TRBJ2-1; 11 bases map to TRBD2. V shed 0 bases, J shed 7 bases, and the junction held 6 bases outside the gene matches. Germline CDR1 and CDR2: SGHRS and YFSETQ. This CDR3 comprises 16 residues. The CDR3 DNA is TGCGCCAGCAGCTTGGGGGGGACTAGCGGCCTGAATGAGCAGTTCTTC. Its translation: CASSLGGTSGLNEQFF.

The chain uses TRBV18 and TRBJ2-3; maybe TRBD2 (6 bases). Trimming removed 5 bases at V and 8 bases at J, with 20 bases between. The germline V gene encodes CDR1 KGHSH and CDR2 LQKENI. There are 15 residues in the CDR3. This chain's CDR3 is CASSVDSPPEGTQYF. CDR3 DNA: TGTGCCAGCTCAGTAGATAGTCCTCCGGAGGGTACGCAGTATTTT.

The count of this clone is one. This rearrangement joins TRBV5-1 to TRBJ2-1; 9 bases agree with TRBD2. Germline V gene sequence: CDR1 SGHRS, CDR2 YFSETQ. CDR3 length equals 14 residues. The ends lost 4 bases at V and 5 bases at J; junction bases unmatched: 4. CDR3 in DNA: TGCGCCAGCAGCGGACTAGCGCGCAACAATGAGCAGTTCTTC. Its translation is CASSGLARNNEQFF. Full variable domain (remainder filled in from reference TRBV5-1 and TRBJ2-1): KAGVTQTPRYLIKTRGQQVTLSCSPISGHRSVSWYQQTPGQGLQFLFEYFSETQRNKGNFPGRFSGRQFSNSRSEMNVSTLELGDSALYLCASSGLARNNEQFFGPGTRLTVL.

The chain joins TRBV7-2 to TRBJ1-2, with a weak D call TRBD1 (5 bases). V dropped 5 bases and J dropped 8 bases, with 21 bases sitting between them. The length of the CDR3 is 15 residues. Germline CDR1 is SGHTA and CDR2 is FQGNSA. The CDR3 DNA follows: TGTGCCAGCAGCCCGATTAAAATCAGGGAGGGGGGCTACACCTTC. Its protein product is CASSPIKIREGGYTF.

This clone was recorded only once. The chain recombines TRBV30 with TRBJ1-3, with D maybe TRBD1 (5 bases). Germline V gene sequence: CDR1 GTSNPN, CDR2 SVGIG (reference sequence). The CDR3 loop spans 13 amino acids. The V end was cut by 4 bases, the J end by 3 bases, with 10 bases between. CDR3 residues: CAWTWGNGNTIYF. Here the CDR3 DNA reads TGTGCCTGGACGTGGGGCAATGGAAACACCATATATTTT.

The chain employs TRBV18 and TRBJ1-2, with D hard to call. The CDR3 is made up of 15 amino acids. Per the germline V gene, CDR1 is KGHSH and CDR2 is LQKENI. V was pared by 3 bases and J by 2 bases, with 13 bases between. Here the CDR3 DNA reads TGTGCCAGCTCACCCTATGAGGGCGCAAACTATGGCTACACCTTC. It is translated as CASSPYEGANYGYTF.

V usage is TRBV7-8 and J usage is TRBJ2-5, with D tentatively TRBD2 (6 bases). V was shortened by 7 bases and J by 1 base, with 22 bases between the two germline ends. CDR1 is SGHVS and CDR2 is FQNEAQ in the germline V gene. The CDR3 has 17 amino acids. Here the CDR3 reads CASTWRGGIGAQETQYF. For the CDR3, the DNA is TGTGCCAGCACGTGGAGGGGAGGTATTGGGGCCCAAGAGACCCAGTACTTC. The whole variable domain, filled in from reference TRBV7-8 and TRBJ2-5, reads GAGVSQSPRYKVAKRGQDVALRCDPISGHVSLFWYQQALGQGPEFLTYFQNEAQLDKSGLPSDRFFAERPEGSVSTLKIQRTQQEDSAVYLCASTWRGGIGAQETQYFGPGTRLLVL.

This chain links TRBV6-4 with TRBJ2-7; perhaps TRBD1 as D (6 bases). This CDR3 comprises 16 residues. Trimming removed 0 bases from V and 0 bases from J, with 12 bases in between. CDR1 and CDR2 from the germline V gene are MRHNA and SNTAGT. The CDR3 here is CASSDSKGTFSYEQYF. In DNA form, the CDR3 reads TGTGCCAGCAGTGACTCGAAGGGGACATTCTCCTACGAGCAGTACTTC.

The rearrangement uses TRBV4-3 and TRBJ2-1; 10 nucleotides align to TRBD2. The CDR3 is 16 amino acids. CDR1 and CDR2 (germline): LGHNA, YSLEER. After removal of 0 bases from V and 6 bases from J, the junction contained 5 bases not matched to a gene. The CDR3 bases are TGCGCCAGCAGCCAAGAGCTAGCGGGAGTTGGCAATGAGCAGTTCTTC. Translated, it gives CASSQELAGVGNEQFF.

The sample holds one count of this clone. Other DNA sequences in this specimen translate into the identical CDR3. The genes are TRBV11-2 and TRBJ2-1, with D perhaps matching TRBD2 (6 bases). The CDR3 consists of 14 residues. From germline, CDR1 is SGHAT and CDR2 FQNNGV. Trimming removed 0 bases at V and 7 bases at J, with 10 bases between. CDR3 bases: TGTGCCAGCAGCTTAGACGGGAGTGGTAATGAGCAGTTCTTC. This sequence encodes CASSLDGSGNEQFF.

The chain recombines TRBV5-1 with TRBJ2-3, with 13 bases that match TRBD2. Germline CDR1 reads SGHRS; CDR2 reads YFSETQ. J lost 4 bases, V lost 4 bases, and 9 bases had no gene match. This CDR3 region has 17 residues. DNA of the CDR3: TGCGCCAGCAGCCTAGGACTAGCGGGAGTAATGGCAGATACGCAGTATTTT. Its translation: CASSLGLAGVMADTQYF.

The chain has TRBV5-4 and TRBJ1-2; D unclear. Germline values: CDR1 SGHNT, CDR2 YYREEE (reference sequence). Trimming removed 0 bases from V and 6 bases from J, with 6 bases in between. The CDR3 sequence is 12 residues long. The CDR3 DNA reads TGTGCCAGCAGCTTGGTTGGAGATGGCTACACCTTC. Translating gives CASSLVGDGYTF.

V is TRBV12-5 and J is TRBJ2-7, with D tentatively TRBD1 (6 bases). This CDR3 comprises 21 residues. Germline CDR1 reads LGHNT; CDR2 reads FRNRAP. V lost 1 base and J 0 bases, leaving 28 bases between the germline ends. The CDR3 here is CASGLDLRYGGASGLSYEQYF. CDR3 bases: TGTGCTAGTGGTTTGGACCTAAGATATGGGGGCGCATCCGGACTCTCCTACGAGCAGTACTTC. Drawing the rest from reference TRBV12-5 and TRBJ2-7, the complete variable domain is DARVTQTPRHKVTEMGQEVTMRCQPILGHNTVFWYRQTMMQGLELLAYFRNRAPLDDSGMPKDRFSAEMPDATLATLKIQPSEPRDSAVYFCASGLDLRYGGASGLSYEQYFGPGTRLTVT.

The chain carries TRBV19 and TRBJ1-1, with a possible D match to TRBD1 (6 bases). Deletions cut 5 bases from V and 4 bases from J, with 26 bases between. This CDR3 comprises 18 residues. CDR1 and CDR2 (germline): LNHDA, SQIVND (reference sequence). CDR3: CASSPQGKGRGRGTEAFF. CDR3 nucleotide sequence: TGTGCCAGTAGTCCACAGGGAAAAGGGAGAGGTCGGGGCACTGAAGCTTTCTTT.

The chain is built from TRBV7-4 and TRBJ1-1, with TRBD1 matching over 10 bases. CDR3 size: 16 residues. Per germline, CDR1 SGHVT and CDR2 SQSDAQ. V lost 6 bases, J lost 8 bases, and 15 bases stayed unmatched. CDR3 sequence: CASRPRPDRGALEAFF. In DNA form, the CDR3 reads TGTGCCAGCAGGCCTCGTCCGGACAGGGGGGCTTTGGAAGCTTTCTTT.